These T cell receptor beta chains were read from a single sample in a study of PD-L1 blockade in urothelial cancer. Clones were read by immunoSEQ multiplex PCR, and TCRdb kept only the in-frame ones, dropping some. The sample lists tens of thousands of clones; roughly 75% were seen once. Sample: PBMCs, taken around atezolizumab (anti-PD-L1) treatment. These receptor sequences come from a man in his sixties or seventies with urothelial cancer. Each CDR3 is given with its conserved first and last residue. D genes are given only for firm matches. Clone size, where shown, is once, few, many, or a class for clones that have expanded.

>TRBV27|TRBD2|TRBJ2-7|few
TGTGCCAGCACACGACAAGCGGGAGCCTACGAGCAGTACTTC
CASTRQAGAYEQYF
>TRBV5-1|-|TRBJ1-1|once
TGCGCCAGCAGCTTGGTAGCGGGGAGGAGGAACACTGAAGCTTTCTTT
CASSLVAGRRNTEAFF
>TRBV30|-|TRBJ1-2|-
TGTGCCTGGAGTGGGCAGATTCTCTATGGCTACACCTTC
CAWSGQILYGYTF
>TRBV11-2|TRBD1|TRBJ2-4|few
TGTGCCAGCAGCTTCCGAGGACAGGTGCAAAACATTCAGTACTTC
CASSFRGQVQNIQYF
>TRBV5-4|-|TRBJ1-2|-
TGTGCCAGCAGCTCCAGGATCTTCTATGGCTACACCTTC
CASSSRIFYGYTF
>TRBV5-8|-|TRBJ1-5|-
TGTGCCAGCAGTTACAGCTCGAATCAGCCCCAGCATTTT
CASSYSSNQPQHF
>TRBV7-2|TRBD2|TRBJ2-1|-
TGTGCCAGCAGCTCTAGCGGGAGAGGCTCCTACAATGAGCAGTTCTTC
CASSSSGRGSYNEQFF
>TRBV23-1|-|TRBJ2-7|-
TGCGCCAGCAGTCAATCGGACAGGGAGGGGAGCTACGAGCAGTACTTC
CASSQSDREGSYEQYF
>TRBV6-1|-|TRBJ2-5|-
TGTGCCAGTTCAGGGTTTAGGCAAGAGACCCAGTACTTC
CASSGFRQETQYF
>TRBV12-5|TRBD2|TRBJ2-7|few
TGTGCTAGTGGTTCGACGACTAGCGGGGGGCCTTTATACGAGCAGTACTTC
CASGSTTSGGPLYEQYF
>TRBV7-8|-|TRBJ1-2|-
TGTGCCAGCAGCGTCGACAGGAGCCCTGGCTACACCTTC
CASSVDRSPGYTF
>TRBV15|-|TRBJ2-5|-
TGTGCCACCAGCAGACCTCGACAGGGCGGGGAAGAGACCCAGTACTTC
CATSRPRQGGEETQYF
>TRBV19|-|TRBJ2-1|-
TGTGCCAGTAGTATCGGGGTAGTAGCGACACATGAGCAGTTCTTC
CASSIGVVATHEQFF
>TRBV7-2|TRBD2|TRBJ2-5|-
TGTGCCAGCAGCTTATCAGCGGGGGGGCGGTGGGAGACCCAGTACTTC
CASSLSAGGRWETQYF
>TRBV7-2|TRBD1|TRBJ1-1|-
TGTGCCAGCAGCTTCCGGGCCCTCAGGGGGCTGAACACTGAAGCTTTCTTT
CASSFRALRGLNTEAFF
>TRBV5-1|TRBD1|TRBJ1-1|-
TGCGCCAGCAGCTTCGACAGGGGGCAGGACACTGAAGCTTTCTTT
CASSFDRGQDTEAFF
>TRBV5-4|-|TRBJ1-6|medium-sized
TGTGCCAGCAGCCCCGACAGTGGCTCACCCCTCCACTTT
CASSPDSGSPLHF
>TRBV5-4|-|TRBJ2-7|-
TGTGCCAGCAGCTTGATGTTCTCAGGTGCGCACGAGCAGTACTTC
CASSLMFSGAHEQYF
>TRBV18|-|TRBJ2-2|-
TGTGCCAGCTCACCATCTAGTGGTTCCGGGGAGCTGTTTTTT
CASSPSSGSGELFF
>TRBV5-8|TRBD2|TRBJ2-1|-
TGTGCCAGCAATGGGGGGACTAGCGGGAGTAGGAATGAGCAGTTCTTC
CASNGGTSGSRNEQFF
>TRBV5-1|-|TRBJ1-2|once
TGCGCCAGCAGCTTGGACCCGGGGGTGGATGGCTACACCTTC
CASSLDPGVDGYTF
>TRBV28|-|TRBJ1-2|-
TGTGCCAGCAGTTTAAACCACAGGGGCTACACCTTC
CASSLNHRGYTF
>TRBV11-3|-|TRBJ2-3|-
TGTGCCAGCAGCCAACAGGGAGTTGGCACAGATACGCAGTATTTT
CASSQQGVGTDTQYF
>TRBV5-6|-|TRBJ1-2|many
TGTGCCAGCAGCTTGGGAGGCGGCCATCACTATGGCTACACCTTC
CASSLGGGHHYGYTF
>TRBV7-2|-|TRBJ2-5|-
TGTGCCAGCAGCCCGGCCGCGGGCCAAGAGACCCAGTACTTC
CASSPAAGQETQYF
>TRBV9|-|TRBJ1-2|few
TGTGCCAGCAGCTCCTCCACAGGTTCAACCTATGGCTACACCTTC
CASSSSTGSTYGYTF
>TRBV28|-|TRBJ1-5|-
TGTGCCAGCAGTTTGGGGGGAGGGCCCCAGCATTTT
CASSLGGGPQHF
>TRBV7-2|-|TRBJ2-3|-
TGTGCCAGCAGCTTAGCCTCGGGACTGAAAGATACGCAGTATTTT
CASSLASGLKDTQYF
>TRBV5-1|TRBD1|TRBJ2-2|-
TGCGCCAGCAGCCCGCAGACAGGGGGCACCGGGGAGCTGTTTTTT
CASSPQTGGTGELFF
>TRBV2|TRBD1|TRBJ1-2|-
TGTGCCAGCAGCCCCAGGACAGGGGGCAATGGCTACACCTTC
CASSPRTGGNGYTF
>TRBV4-2|-|TRBJ1-6|-
TGTGCCAGCAGCCAAGAGAGCTCCTATAATTCACCCCTCCACTTT
CASSQESSYNSPLHF
>TRBV7-2|TRBD2|TRBJ2-1|-
TGTGCCAGCAGCTTGACCGGGGGGGCCCTGGGGAATGAGCAGTTCTTC
CASSLTGGALGNEQFF
>TRBV10-3|TRBD1|TRBJ2-3|-
TGTGCCATCAGAGAGGACAGGGAGGCCACAGATACGCAGTATTTT
CAIREDREATDTQYF
>TRBV6-4|-|TRBJ2-1|-
TGTGCCAGCAGTGGATTGAGGGGGGGGGAGCAGTTCTTC
CASSGLRGGEQFF
>TRBV19|-|TRBJ1-2|few
TGTGCCAGTAGCCACAGGACGATAAGGGGATTGGATGGCTACACCTTC
CASSHRTIRGLDGYTF
>TRBV7-8|TRBD1|TRBJ1-2|-
TGTGCCAGCAGCGCAGTACAGGGGTATGGCTACACCTTC
CASSAVQGYGYTF
>TRBV6-5|TRBD1|TRBJ2-7|-
TGTGCCAGCAGTACCGGGACAGGCTCCTACGAGCAGTACTTC
CASSTGTGSYEQYF
>TRBV10-3|TRBD2|TRBJ2-5|-
TGTGCCATCGGGACTAGCGGGAGGGAAGAGACCCAGTACTTC
CAIGTSGREETQYF